This entry lists 15 T cell receptor beta chains sequenced from one sample in a study of T cells in localized non-small cell lung cancer. The assay was immunoSEQ multiplex PCR, and TCRdb's table has in-frame clones only and misses some. The table includes 30,000 or so clones, approximately 85% detected once. Sequences were derived from peripheral blood mononuclear cells, sampled before any cancer treatment. Source of these receptors: a woman aged 40 to 75 with stage III lung adenocarcinoma.

J is TRBJ1-5 and V is TRBV29-1, with D possibly being TRBD1 (6 bases). The germline CDR1 and CDR2 sequences are SQVTM and ANQGSEA. CDR3 length: 18 amino acids. The V end was cut by 4 bases, the J end by 3 bases, with 25 bases between. CDR3 amino acids: CSVATGRGLQSLNQPQHF. CDR3 nucleotide sequence: TGCAGCGTTGCCACAGGGCGCGGCCTACAAAGTCTCAATCAGCCCCAGCATTTT.

The chain employs TRBV29-1 and TRBJ2-4; D perhaps matches TRBD2 (5 bases). The CDR3 consists of 15 residues. Trimming stripped 3 bases from V and 0 bases from J, with 12 bases between. CDR1 and CDR2 from the germline V gene are SQVTM and ANQGSEA. The DNA of the CDR3 is TGCAGCGTTGACCCCCTCAGCGGAGCCAAAAACATTCAGTACTTC. It encodes CSVDPLSGAKNIQYF.

The V call is TRBV7-2, the J call TRBJ1-2, with 8 bases aligning to TRBD1. With V trimmed by 8 bases and J by 1 base, 3 bases remained unmatched. This CDR3 comprises 13 residues. Germline assignment: CDR1 SGHTA and CDR2 FQGNSA. The CDR3 sequence is CASRTGGNYGYTF. Written as DNA, the CDR3 is TGTGCCAGCCGTACAGGGGGTAACTATGGCTACACCTTC.

The rearrangement links TRBV7-6 to TRBJ2-3; 8 bases map to TRBD2. Germline V CDR1 and CDR2: SGHVS, FNYEAQ. J gave up 2 bases and V 1 base, and 2 bases lay outside the gene matches. This CDR3 has 15 residues. The CDR3 loop reads CASSLGGGPTDTQYF. The CDR3 nucleotides read TGTGCCAGCAGCTTAGGCGGGGGGCCCACAGATACGCAGTATTTT. Together with reference TRBV7-6 and TRBJ2-3, the CDR3 gives the full variable domain: GAGVSQSPRYKVTKRGQDVALRCDPISGHVSLYWYRQALGQGPEFLTYFNYEAQQDKSGLPNDRFSAERPEGSISTLTIQRTEQRDSAMYRCASSLGGGPTDTQYFGPGTRLTVL.

This sequence joins TRBV4-2 and TRBJ2-2; no reliable D call. The V gene lost 0 bases and the J gene lost 5 bases, with 4 bases spanning the gap. Germline V gene lookup returns CDR1 LGHNA and CDR2 YNFKEQ. The CDR3 sequence is 13 residues long. The CDR3 region is CASSQDWTGELFF. Here the CDR3 DNA reads TGTGCCAGCAGCCAAGATTGGACCGGGGAGCTGTTTTTT.

Only one count was recorded for this clone. This chain's CDR3 is CASKRYSSTDTQYF. In DNA form, the CDR3 reads TGTGCCAGTAAGAGATACTCTAGCACAGATACGCAGTATTTT. This chain uses TRBV19 with TRBJ2-3, with D unresolved. Trimming pared 7 bases from V and 0 bases from J, leaving 11 bases between. The CDR3 runs 14 residues. Germline CDR1 reads LNHDA; CDR2 reads SQIVND (reference sequence).

This clone came up once. The genes are TRBV27 and TRBJ2-1; the match to TRBD1 covers 7 bases. The CDR3 sequence is 15 residues long. Germline V gene data show CDR1 as MNHEY and CDR2 as SMNVEV (reference sequence). The trim removed 4 bases at V and 5 bases at J, leaving 8 bases unmatched. The CDR3 loop is CASSSAGTANNEQFF. The CDR3 region has the DNA TGTGCCAGCAGTTCCGCCGGGACAGCGAACAATGAGCAGTTCTTC.

This clone came up a few times. The V and J genes are TRBV15 and TRBJ1-3; D might be TRBD1 (5 bases). The CDR3 extends over 15 amino acids. Trimming took off 5 bases at V and 7 bases at J, with 18 bases between the two ends. Looked up from germline, CDR1 is LNHNV and CDR2 is YYDKDF (reference sequence). The CDR3: CATSSGTGVGNTIYF. DNA for the CDR3: TGTGCCACCAGCTCCGGGACGGGCGTCGGGAACACCATATATTTT. Combining the CDR3 with reference TRBV15 and TRBJ1-3 gives the whole variable domain DAMVIQNPRYQVTQFGKPVTLSCSQTLNHNVMYWYQQKSSQAPKLLFHYYDKDFNNEADTPDNFQSRRPNTSFCFLDIRSPGLGDTAMYLCATSSGTGVGNTIYFGEGSWLTVV.

The chain joins TRBV19 to TRBJ2-7, with 7 bases matching TRBD2. The CDR3 has 16 amino acids. Losses at the gene ends were 3 bases for V and 6 bases for J; bases not matched to a gene: 14. CDR1 and CDR2 from the germline V gene are LNHDA and SQIVND (reference sequence). CDR3 protein: CASSMGGEFWGGEQYF. The DNA of the CDR3 is TGTGCCAGTAGTATGGGAGGCGAGTTTTGGGGGGGCGAGCAGTACTTC.

This clone was observed a few times. J is TRBJ1-1 and V is TRBV28; maybe TRBD1 (5 bases). The CDR3 sequence is 15 residues long. From germline, CDR1 is MDHEN and CDR2 SYDVKM. Trimming stripped 3 bases from V and 2 bases from J, with 13 bases between. In DNA, the CDR3 is TGTGCCAGCAGTTTGGGGGGTGTGGCCAACACTGAAGCTTTCTTT. Amino acids: CASSLGGVANTEAFF.

This clone has more than one count but fewer than ten. The V gene is TRBV9, the J gene TRBJ1-2; 8 bases map to TRBD1. Germline-derived CDR1 and CDR2 are SGDLS and YYNGEE. With 3 bases clipped from V and 0 bases from J, the junction kept 10 bases outside the gene matches. The CDR3 loop spans 17 amino acids. CDR3 residues: CASSAPGQGVANYGYTF. The DNA of the CDR3 is TGTGCCAGCAGCGCCCCCGGACAGGGTGTAGCTAACTATGGCTACACCTTC.

This clone showed up just once. This chain links TRBV7-6 with TRBJ2-1; TRBD1 aligns across 7 bases. Trimming at V came to 1 base and at J to 9 bases, leaving 9 bases not matched to a gene. The length of the CDR3 is 15 residues. Germline V gene sequence: CDR1 SGHVS, CDR2 FNYEAQ. The CDR3 coding sequence is TGTGCCAGCAGCTTAGGACAGGGCCTAGTACGTGAGCAGTTCTTC. Its protein is CASSLGQGLVREQFF.

The V and J genes are TRBV19 and TRBJ2-1; D possibly corresponds to TRBD2 (6 bases). The CDR3 is 12 residues long. V was cut by 11 bases and J by 3 bases, with 11 bases left in between. Germline CDR1 LNHDA, CDR2 SQIVND (reference sequence). CDR3 in DNA: TGTGCCGCGGGGAACAACTACAATGAGCAGTTCTTC. It codes for CAAGNNYNEQFF.

V usage is TRBV28 and J usage is TRBJ1-1; D unclear. Germline-derived CDR1 and CDR2 are MDHEN and SYDVKM. The CDR3 sequence is 15 residues long. Trimming took off 4 bases at V and 1 base at J, with 13 bases between the two ends. The CDR3 nucleotides read TGTGCCAGCAGTTCGGCGGGTGAGGGGAACACTGAAGCTTTCTTT. Translating gives CASSSAGEGNTEAFF.

This rearrangement joins TRBV5-6 to TRBJ2-5; TRBD2 might be the D (5 bases). CDR1 and CDR2 (germline): SGHDT, YYEEEE. The CDR3 runs to 13 residues. V shed 2 bases and J shed 2 bases, with 7 bases lying between them. The CDR3 nucleotides are TGTGCCAGCAGCTTCGGGATTCAAGAGACCCAGTACTTC. As protein: CASSFGIQETQYF.